The source of this TCR beta chain is a study of blood T cell repertoires in COVID-19 (TCRdb year 2020). In the study overall: Samples from collaborators originated in the United States, Italy and Spain and spanned both the acute and convalescent phases of COVID-19. Subjects who had been exposed to COVID-19, were actively infected with it, or had recovered from it provided the deeply sampled blood TCRbeta repertoires that made up the dataset. A de-identified subject ID, COVID-19 status, age in years and sex were almost always included in the sample metadata. The prospective study material was composed of cDNA or gDNA derived from T cells, B-cell-depleted T cells, or PBMCs. The samples were drawn from two sources: the first 160 participants of the ongoing ImmuneRACE study, and 1,254 subjects contributed by 6 global collaborators. The repertoires were made available in a free public database intended to serve as a resource for research on the immune response to SARS-CoV-2. Where available, HLA class I and class II types were obtained from metadata supplied by the sample provider rather than from assay-based typing. The investigation overall reported the following: The amount of clinical and demographic metadata varied by source and participant and was provided uncurated.

The immunoSEQ Assay, a bias-controlled multiplex PCR, was used to amplify TCRbeta CDR3 regions from genomic DNA. Per the source publication's procedure: The number of nucleated cells in each sample was estimated from the amplification of reference gene primers within the assay. Sequence reads were collapsed and filtered to measure the absolute abundance of every unique TCRbeta CDR3 rearrangement. For each sample, productive Simpson clonality was calculated as the square root of Simpson's diversity index over productive rearrangements. The source is immuneACCESS, and TCRdb retained only in-frame sequences with V and J called. Part of the clones is not carried over; for the studies checked, unresolved V genes explain less than half of this, and the remainder is unexplained. That table gives V, J and clone size, and the DNA gave D and trimming. The table for this sample lists around 100,000 clones; more than 65% of them were counted only once. Roughly a third of the sample rests with the top ten.

A word on this clone: Its antigen remains unidentified. No qualities accompany the bases; no much larger clone lies one base away.

The collaborating institutions used their own protocols to collect whole blood in K2EDTA tubes. For TCRbeta analysis, collaborators shipped samples as frozen whole blood, isolated PBMCs, or DNA extracted from either of those sample types. A distance of 14 bases separates the germline ends of V and J, which lose 0 bases and 3 bases respectively. The germline V gene yields MGHRA for CDR1 and YSYEKL for CDR2. The CDR3 holds 16 amino acids from the cysteine to the phenylalanine. CDR3 DNA is the only sequence kept; it has 48 bases, read in frame from the first base. The sequence came from an older man with active or convalescent COVID-19. The source material was peripheral blood. The chain is made from TRBV4-1 and TRBJ1-1; a tentative D match to TRBD1 spans 6 bases. CDR3 protein: CASSQDRGGPDTEAFF. The DNA sequence is given as TGCGCCAGCAGCCAAGATCGCGGGGGGCCAGACACTGAAGCTTTCTTT.